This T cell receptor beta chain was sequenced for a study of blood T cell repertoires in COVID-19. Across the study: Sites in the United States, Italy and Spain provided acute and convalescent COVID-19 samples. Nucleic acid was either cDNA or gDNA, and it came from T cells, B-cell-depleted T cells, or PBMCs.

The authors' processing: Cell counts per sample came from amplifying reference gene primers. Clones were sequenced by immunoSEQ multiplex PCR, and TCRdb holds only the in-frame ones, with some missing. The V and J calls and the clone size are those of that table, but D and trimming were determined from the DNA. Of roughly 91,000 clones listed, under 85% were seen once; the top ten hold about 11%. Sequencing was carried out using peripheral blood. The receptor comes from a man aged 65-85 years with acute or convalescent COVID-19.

CDR3 amino acids: CSASSVMTAYREKLFF. CDR3 nucleotide sequence: TGCAGTGCTAGTTCCGTAATGACAGCATATCGGGAAAAACTGTTTTTT. The V call is TRBV20-1, the J call TRBJ1-4; tentative D call: TRBD1 (5 bases). The germline V gene encodes CDR1 DFQATT and CDR2 SNEGSKA (reference sequence). V lost 3 bases to trimming and J lost 8 bases, with 22 bases between them. The CDR3 totals 16 residues.